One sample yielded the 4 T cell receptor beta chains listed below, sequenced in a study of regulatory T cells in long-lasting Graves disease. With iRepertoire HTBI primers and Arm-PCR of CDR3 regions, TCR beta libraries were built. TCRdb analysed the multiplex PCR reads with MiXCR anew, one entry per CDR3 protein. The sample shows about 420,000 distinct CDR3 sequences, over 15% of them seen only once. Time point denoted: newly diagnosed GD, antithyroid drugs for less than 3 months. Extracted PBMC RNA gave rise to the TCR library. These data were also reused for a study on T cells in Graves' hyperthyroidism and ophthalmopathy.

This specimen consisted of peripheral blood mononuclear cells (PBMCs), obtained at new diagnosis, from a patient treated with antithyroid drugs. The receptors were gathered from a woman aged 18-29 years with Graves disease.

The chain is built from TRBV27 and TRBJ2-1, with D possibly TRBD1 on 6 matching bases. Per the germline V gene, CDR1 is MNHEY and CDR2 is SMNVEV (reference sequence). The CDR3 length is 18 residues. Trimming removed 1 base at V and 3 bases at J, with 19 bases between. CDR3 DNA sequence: TGTGCCAGCAGTTTATTTGCCCCCAGGGGATACCTCTACAATGAGCAGTTCTTC. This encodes CASSLFAPRGYLYNEQFF.

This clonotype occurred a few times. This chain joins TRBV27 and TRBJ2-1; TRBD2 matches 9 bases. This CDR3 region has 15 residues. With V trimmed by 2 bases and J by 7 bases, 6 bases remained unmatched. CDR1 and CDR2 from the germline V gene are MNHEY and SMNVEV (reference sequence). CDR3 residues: CASSLGGRGGNEQFF. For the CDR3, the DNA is TGTGCCAGCAGTTTAGGGGGGCGGGGGGGGAATGAGCAGTTCTTC.

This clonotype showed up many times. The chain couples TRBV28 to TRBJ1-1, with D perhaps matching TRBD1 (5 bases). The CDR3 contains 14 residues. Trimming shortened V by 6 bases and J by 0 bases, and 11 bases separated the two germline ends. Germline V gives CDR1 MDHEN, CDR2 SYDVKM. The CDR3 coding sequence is TGTGCCAGCAGCCCCTGGGGCCTGAACACTGAAGCTTTCTTT. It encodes CASSPWGLNTEAFF.

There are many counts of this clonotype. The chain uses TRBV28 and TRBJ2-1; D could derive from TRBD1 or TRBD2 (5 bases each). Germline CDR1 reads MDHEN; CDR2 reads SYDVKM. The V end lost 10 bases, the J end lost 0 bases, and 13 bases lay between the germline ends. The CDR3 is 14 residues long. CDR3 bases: TGTGCCAACGCCCGGGGCAGCTCCTACAATGAGCAGTTCTTC. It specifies CANARGSSYNEQFF.